Listed here are 12 T cell receptor beta chains from one sample, sequenced in a study of PD-L1 blockade in urothelial cancer. The protocol was immunoSEQ multiplex PCR, while the TCRdb copy is restricted to in-frame clones and leaves out a portion. The sample lists about 50,000 clones; 70% to 85% were seen once. The sequencing here drew on PBMCs, taken around atezolizumab (anti-PD-L1) treatment. These receptors came from a man in his 70s with urothelial cancer.

The chain combines TRBV14 with TRBJ2-1; 8 nucleotides agree with TRBD1. Germline V gene data show CDR1 as SGHDN and CDR2 as FVKESK. This CDR3 is 16 amino acids long. With V trimmed by 4 bases and J by 2 bases, 7 bases remained unmatched. The CDR3: CASSPWTGKTYNEQFF. CDR3 nucleotide sequence: TGTGCCAGCAGCCCTTGGACAGGGAAGACCTACAATGAGCAGTTCTTC.

The chain has TRBV5-6 and TRBJ2-5; 11 bases agree with TRBD2. The CDR3 totals 16 residues. Germline CDR1 reads SGHDT; CDR2 reads YYEEEE. With V trimmed by 4 bases and J by 6 bases, 11 bases remained unmatched. The chain's CDR3 is CASSPKLAGDGQTQYF. The CDR3 nucleotides are TGTGCCAGCAGCCCAAAACTAGCGGGAGACGGGCAGACCCAGTACTTC.

The chain has TRBV5-1 and TRBJ1-1; D unresolved. Between the trimmed V and J ends, which lost 5 bases and 1 base, there was a span of 9 bases. The CDR3 sequence is 13 residues long. Germline loops: CDR1 SGHRS, CDR2 YFSETQ. The CDR3 is CASRMEGNTEAFF. DNA for the CDR3: TGCGCCAGCAGAATGGAGGGGAACACTGAAGCTTTCTTT.

This clone was detected only once. This sequence joins TRBV7-9 and TRBJ1-1; D remains ambiguous. The CDR3 totals 12 residues. Germline loops: CDR1 SEHNR, CDR2 FQNEAQ (reference sequence). Trimming cost V 1 base and J 8 bases, with 8 bases left between them. CDR3 DNA sequence: TGTGCCAGCAGCTTAGTAGGCAGGGAAGCTTTCTTT. Its translation is CASSLVGREAFF. Supplemented by reference TRBV7-9 and TRBJ1-1, the full variable domain reads DTGVSQNPRHKITKRGQNVTFRCDPISEHNRLYWYRQTLGQGPEFLTYFQNEAQLEKSRLLSDRFSAERPKGSFSTLEIQRTEQGDSAMYLCASSLVGREAFFGQGTRLTVV.

V usage is TRBV6-1 and J usage is TRBJ1-2; D gene uncertain. The ends were cut back, 6 bases at V and 7 bases at J, with 18 bases in the middle. The CDR3 extends over 14 amino acids. Germline lookup yields CDR1 MNHNS and CDR2 SASEGT. Written as DNA, the CDR3 is TGTGCCAGCAGCTTCCTGGAGCGGTCGGGTGGCTACACCTTC. Protein sequence: CASSFLERSGGYTF.

V usage is TRBV19 and J usage is TRBJ1-2; D is unresolved. The CDR3 has 13 residues. Germline CDR1 reads LNHDA; CDR2 reads SQIVND (reference sequence). V lost 0 bases to trimming and J lost 4 bases, with 6 bases between them. This chain's CDR3 is CASSIDPSYGYTF. In DNA form, the CDR3 reads TGTGCCAGTAGTATAGATCCGAGCTATGGCTACACCTTC.

The chain couples TRBV27 to TRBJ2-3, with a tentative D call TRBD1 (6 bases). This CDR3 region has 16 residues. The germline CDR1 and CDR2 sequences are MNHEY and SMNVEV (reference sequence). With 5 bases removed from V and 0 bases from J, the gap between germline ends came to 15 bases. The CDR3 protein is CASSRQGFGSTDTQYF. CDR3 in DNA: TGTGCCAGCAGTCGTCAGGGGTTTGGCAGCACAGATACGCAGTATTTT.

The chain couples TRBV7-2 to TRBJ2-7; D perhaps matches TRBD1 (5 bases). The V end lost 5 bases, the J end lost 3 bases, and 11 bases lay between the germline ends. In germline, CDR1 is SGHTA, CDR2 FQGNSA. CDR3 size: 13 residues. The CDR3 region is CASSQQGLYEQYF. In DNA, the CDR3 is TGTGCCAGCAGCCAGCAGGGTCTCTACGAGCAGTACTTC.

The rearrangement joins TRBV10-2 to TRBJ2-1; D is unclear. Between the trimmed V and J ends, which lost 0 bases and 10 bases, there was a span of 16 bases. This CDR3 has 15 amino acids. CDR1 is WSHSY, CDR2 SAAADI, per germline. The CDR3, as DNA: TGCGCCAGCAGTGAGTCCCTAGGTGGGTCTGGCGAGCAGTTCTTC. Translating gives CASSESLGGSGEQFF.

This clone was seen a handful of times. This chain joins TRBV7-9 and TRBJ1-1; D possibly corresponds to TRBD1 (5 bases). CDR3 size: 13 residues. Germline CDR1 reads SEHNR; CDR2 reads FQNEAQ (reference sequence). V was clipped by 1 base and J by 9 bases, with 12 bases between them. In nucleotides, the CDR3 is TGTGCCAGCAGCTTAGATTACGGGGGACAAGCTTTCTTT. As protein: CASSLDYGGQAFF.

The chain combines TRBV15 with TRBJ2-2; tentatively, D is TRBD1 (5 bases). Germline values: CDR1 LNHNV, CDR2 YYDKDF (reference sequence). CDR3 length equals 18 residues. V lost 1 base and J lost 3, with 18 bases in between. The CDR3 is CATSRASGQGLYTGELFF. The CDR3 DNA is TGTGCCACCAGCAGAGCATCAGGGCAGGGTCTGTACACCGGGGAGCTGTTTTTT.

The chain recombines TRBV5-8 with TRBJ1-2, with D maybe TRBD1 (5 bases). The V end lost 4 bases, the J end lost 7 bases, and 14 bases lay between the germline ends. Germline values: CDR1 SGHTS, CDR2 YDEGEE. The CDR3 runs to 13 residues. DNA for the CDR3: TGTGCCAGCAGCCTACACCGGGACTCTGGCTACACCTTC. Protein product: CASSLHRDSGYTF.